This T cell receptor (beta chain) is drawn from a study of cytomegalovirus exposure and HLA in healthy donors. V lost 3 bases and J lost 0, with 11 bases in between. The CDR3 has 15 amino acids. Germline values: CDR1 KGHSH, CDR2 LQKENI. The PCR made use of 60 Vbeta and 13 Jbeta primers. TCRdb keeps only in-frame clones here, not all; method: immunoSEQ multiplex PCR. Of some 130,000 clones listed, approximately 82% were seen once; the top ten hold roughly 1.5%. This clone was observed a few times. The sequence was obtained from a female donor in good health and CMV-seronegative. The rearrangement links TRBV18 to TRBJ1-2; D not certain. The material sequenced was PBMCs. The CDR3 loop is CASSPNGDTNYGYTF. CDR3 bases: TGTGCCAGCTCACCTAACGGAGATACTAACTATGGCTACACCTTC.